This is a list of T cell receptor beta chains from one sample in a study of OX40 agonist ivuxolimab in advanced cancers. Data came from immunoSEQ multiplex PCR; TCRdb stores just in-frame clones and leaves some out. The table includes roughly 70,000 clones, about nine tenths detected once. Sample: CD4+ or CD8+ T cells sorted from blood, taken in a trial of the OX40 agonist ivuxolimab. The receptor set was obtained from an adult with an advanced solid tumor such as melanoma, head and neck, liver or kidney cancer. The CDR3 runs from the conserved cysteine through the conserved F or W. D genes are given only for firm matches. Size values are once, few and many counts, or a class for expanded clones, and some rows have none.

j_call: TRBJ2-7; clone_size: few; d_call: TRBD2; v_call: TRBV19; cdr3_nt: TGTGCCAGTAGTTTGGCGGGAGAGAGCGAGCAGTACTTC; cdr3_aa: CASSLAGESEQYF
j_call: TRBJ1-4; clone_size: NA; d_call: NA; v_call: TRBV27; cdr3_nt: TGTGCCAGCAGCTTCCGTGGGGCAGGGACTGAAAAACTGTTTTTT; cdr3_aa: CASSFRGAGTEKLFF
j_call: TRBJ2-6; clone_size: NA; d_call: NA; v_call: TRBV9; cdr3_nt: TGTGCCAGCAGCGTAGGGCCTGGGGCCAACGTCCTGACTTTC; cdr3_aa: CASSVGPGANVLTF
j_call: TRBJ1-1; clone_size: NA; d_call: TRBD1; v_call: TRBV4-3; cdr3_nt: TGCGCCAGCAGCGAAAGGACAGGGGGCTTCACTGAAGCTTTCTTT; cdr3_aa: CASSERTGGFTEAFF
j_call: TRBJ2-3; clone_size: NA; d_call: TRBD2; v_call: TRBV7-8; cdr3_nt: TGTGCCAGCAGCTTTAGGAACAGCGGGAGGAACACAGATACGCAGTATTTT; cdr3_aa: CASSFRNSGRNTDTQYF
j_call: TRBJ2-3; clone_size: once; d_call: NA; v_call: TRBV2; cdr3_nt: TGTGCCAGCAGTGTGCAGGGAACAGATACGCAGTATTTT; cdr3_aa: CASSVQGTDTQYF
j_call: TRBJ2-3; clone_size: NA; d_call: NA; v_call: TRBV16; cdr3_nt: TGTGCCAGCAGCCAAAACGGGGCGCCAGCAGATACGCAGTATTTT; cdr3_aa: CASSQNGAPADTQYF
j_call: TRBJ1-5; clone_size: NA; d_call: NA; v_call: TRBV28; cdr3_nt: TGTGCCAGCAGTTTGTCGGAGAGCAATCAGCCCCAGCATTTT; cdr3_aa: CASSLSESNQPQHF
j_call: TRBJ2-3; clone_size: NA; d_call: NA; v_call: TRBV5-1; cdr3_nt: TGCGCCAGCAGCAACCTTCTAGGAGATACGCAGTATTTT; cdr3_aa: CASSNLLGDTQYF
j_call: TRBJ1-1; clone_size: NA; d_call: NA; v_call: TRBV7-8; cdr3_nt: TGTGCCTCCTCCCAAGCTATGAACACTGAAGCTTTCTTT; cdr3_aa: CASSQAMNTEAFF
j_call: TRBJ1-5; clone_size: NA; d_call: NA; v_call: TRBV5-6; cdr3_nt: TGTGCCAGCAGCTTGGGAGCCCACGGGGGCAATCAGCCCCAGCATTTT; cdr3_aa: CASSLGAHGGNQPQHF
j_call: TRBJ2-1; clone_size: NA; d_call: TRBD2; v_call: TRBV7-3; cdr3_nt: TGTGCCAGCAGCGTAGAGACTAGCGGGAGCACCGAGCAGTTCTTC; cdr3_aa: CASSVETSGSTEQFF
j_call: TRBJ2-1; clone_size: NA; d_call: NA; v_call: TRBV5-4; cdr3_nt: TGTGCCAGCAGGTCCGGGACAAGCTCCTACAATGAGCAGTTCTTC; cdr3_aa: CASRSGTSSYNEQFF
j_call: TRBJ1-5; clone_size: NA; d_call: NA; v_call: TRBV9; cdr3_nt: TGTGCCAGCAGCGTAGATTCGGACCGGATGCCCCAGCATTTT; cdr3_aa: CASSVDSDRMPQHF
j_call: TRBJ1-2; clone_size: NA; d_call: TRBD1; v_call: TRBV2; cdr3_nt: TGTGCCAGCAGAAGGGACAGGTCCTATGGCTACACCTTC; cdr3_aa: CASRRDRSYGYTF
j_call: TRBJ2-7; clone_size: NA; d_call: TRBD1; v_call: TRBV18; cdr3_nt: TGTGCCAGCTCACCACCGACGGACAGGGGCGAGCAGTACTTC; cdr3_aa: CASSPPTDRGEQYF
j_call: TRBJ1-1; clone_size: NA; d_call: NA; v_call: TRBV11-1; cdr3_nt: TGTGCCAGCAGCTTAGTCCCAGAACCCTACGCGGAAGCTTTCTTT; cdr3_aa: CASSLVPEPYAEAFF
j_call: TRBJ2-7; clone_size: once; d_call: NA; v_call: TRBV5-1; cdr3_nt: TGCGCCAGCAGCTTTAGTGGCGAGCAGTACTTC; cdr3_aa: CASSFSGEQYF
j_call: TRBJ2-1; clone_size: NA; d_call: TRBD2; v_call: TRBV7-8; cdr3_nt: TGTGCCAGCAGCGCAGGGAGGGCCATCTACAATGAGCAGTTCTTC; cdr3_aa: CASSAGRAIYNEQFF
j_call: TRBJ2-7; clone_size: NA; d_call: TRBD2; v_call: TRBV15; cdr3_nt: TGTGCCACCAGCAGAGGGGGACTAGCGGGTTTATACGAGCAGTACTTC; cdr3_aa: CATSRGGLAGLYEQYF
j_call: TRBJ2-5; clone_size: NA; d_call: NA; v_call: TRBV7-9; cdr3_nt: TGTGCCAGCAGCTTAAAATACGGTCTGTCCTACCAAGAGACCCAGTACTTC; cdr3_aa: CASSLKYGLSYQETQYF
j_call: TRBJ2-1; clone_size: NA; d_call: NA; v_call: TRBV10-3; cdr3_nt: TGTGCCATCAGTGGGGGAGACAGCCTCTCCTACAATGAGCAGTTCTTC; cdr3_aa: CAISGGDSLSYNEQFF
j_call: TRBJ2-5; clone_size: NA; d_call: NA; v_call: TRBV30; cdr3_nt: TGTGCCTGGAGTGTTGGGGAAGAAGAGACCCAGTACTTC; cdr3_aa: CAWSVGEEETQYF
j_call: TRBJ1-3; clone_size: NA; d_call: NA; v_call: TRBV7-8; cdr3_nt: TGTGCCAGCAGCTCCCCGGGGAGGGGAAACACCATATATTTT; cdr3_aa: CASSSPGRGNTIYF
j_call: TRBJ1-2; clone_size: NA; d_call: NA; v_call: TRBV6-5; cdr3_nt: TGTGCCAGCAGGAGAACCCGGGCCTCGGATGGCTACACCTTC; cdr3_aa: CASRRTRASDGYTF
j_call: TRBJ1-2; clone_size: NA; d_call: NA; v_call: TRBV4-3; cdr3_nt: TGCGCCAGCAGCCAAGCCGATGCCGGATATGGCTACACCTTC; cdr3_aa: CASSQADAGYGYTF
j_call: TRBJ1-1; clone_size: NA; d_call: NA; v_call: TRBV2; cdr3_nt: TGTGCCAGCAGTGAAGACTGGAACACTGAAGCTTTCTTT; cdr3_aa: CASSEDWNTEAFF
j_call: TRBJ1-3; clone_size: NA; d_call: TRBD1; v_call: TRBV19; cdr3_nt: TGTGCCAGTAGCGACAGGGGCTCTGGAAACACCATATATTTT; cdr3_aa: CASSDRGSGNTIYF
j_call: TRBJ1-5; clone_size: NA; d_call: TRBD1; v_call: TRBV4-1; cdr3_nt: TGCGCCAGCAGCCGCACGACAGGGGGAAGCAATCAGCCCCAGCATTTT; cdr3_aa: CASSRTTGGSNQPQHF
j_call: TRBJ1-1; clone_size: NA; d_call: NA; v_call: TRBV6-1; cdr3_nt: TGTGCCAGCAGGTTCGAGGGTGGGGCTTTCTTT; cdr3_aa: CASRFEGGAFF
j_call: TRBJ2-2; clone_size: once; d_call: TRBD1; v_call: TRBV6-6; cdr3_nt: TGTGCCACGACTCCGAGGGGGACAGCGAACACCGGGGAGCTGTTTTTT; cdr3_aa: CATTPRGTANTGELFF
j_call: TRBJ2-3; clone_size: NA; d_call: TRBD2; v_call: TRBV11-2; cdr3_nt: TGTGCCAGCAGCTTATCGCTAGCGGGAGGGACGGGCACAGATACGCAGTATTTT; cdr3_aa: CASSLSLAGGTGTDTQYF
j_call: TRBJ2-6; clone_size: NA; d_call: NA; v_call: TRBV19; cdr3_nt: TGTGCCACCCGACCCGGTGTGTCAGGGGACATCTCTGGGGCCAACGTCCTGACTTTC; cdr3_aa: CATRPGVSGDISGANVLTF
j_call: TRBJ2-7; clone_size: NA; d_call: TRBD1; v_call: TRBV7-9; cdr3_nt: TGTGCCAGCAGCCGGACAGGGAGCGGTTACGAGCAGTACTTC; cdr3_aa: CASSRTGSGYEQYF
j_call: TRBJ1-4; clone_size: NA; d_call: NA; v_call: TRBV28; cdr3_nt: TGTGCCAGCAGTTTACGGACACCAGCCACTAATGAAAAACTGTTTTTT; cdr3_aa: CASSLRTPATNEKLFF
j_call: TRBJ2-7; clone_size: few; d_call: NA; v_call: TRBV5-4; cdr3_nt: TGTGCCAGCAGCTTGGAGGCAGGGATCTCCTACGAGCAGTACTTC; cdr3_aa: CASSLEAGISYEQYF
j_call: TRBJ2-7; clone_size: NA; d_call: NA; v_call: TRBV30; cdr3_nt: TGTGCCTGGAGTACCTACTACGAGCAGTACTTC; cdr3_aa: CAWSTYYEQYF
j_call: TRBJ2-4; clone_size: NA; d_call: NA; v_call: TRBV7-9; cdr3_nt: TGTGCCAGCAGCCAAGTCGGGGGAGAGGCGAACATTCAGTACTTC; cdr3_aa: CASSQVGGEANIQYF
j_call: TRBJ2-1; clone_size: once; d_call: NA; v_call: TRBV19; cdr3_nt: TGTGCCAGTAGCCAAATCTACAATGAGCAGTTCTTC; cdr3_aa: CASSQIYNEQFF
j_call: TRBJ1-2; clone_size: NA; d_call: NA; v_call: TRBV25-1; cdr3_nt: TGTGCCAGCAGTGACGACGCTAACTATGGCTACACCTTC; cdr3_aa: CASSDDANYGYTF
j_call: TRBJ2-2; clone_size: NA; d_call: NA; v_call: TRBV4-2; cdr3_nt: TGTGCCAGCAGCCAAACTGCCGGGACCGGGGAGCTGTTTTTT; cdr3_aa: CASSQTAGTGELFF
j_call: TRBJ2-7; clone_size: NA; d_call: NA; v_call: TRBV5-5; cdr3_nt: TGTGCCAGCAGCTTGAACCAGGGTATTGGGGAGCAGTACTTC; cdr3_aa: CASSLNQGIGEQYF
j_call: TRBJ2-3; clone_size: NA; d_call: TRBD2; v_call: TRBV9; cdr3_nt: TGTGCCAGCAGCGCCGGGACTAGCGAGATCACAGATACGCAGTATTTT; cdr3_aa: CASSAGTSEITDTQYF
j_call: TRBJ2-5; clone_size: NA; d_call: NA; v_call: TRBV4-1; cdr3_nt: TGCGCCAGCAGCCAAGTGGCGGGGAGACGGGAGACCCAGTACTTC; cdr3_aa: CASSQVAGRRETQYF
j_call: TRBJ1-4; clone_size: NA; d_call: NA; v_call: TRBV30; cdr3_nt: TGTGCCTGGAGTGCGGGTGAAAAACTGTTTTTT; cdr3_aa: CAWSAGEKLFF